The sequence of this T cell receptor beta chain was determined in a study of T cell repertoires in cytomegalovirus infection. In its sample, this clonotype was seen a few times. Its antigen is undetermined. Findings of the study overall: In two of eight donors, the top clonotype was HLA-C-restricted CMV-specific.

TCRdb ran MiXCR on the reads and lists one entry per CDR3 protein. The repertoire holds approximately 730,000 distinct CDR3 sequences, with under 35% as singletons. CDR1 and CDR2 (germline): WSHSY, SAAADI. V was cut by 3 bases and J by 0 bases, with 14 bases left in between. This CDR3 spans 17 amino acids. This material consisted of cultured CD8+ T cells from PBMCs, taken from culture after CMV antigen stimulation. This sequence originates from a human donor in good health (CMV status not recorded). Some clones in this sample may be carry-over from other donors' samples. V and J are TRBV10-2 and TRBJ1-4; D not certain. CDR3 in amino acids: CASSDVLGTATNEKLFF. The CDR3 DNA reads TGCGCCAGCAGTGACGTTCTCGGCACAGCAACTAATGAAAAACTGTTTTTT.